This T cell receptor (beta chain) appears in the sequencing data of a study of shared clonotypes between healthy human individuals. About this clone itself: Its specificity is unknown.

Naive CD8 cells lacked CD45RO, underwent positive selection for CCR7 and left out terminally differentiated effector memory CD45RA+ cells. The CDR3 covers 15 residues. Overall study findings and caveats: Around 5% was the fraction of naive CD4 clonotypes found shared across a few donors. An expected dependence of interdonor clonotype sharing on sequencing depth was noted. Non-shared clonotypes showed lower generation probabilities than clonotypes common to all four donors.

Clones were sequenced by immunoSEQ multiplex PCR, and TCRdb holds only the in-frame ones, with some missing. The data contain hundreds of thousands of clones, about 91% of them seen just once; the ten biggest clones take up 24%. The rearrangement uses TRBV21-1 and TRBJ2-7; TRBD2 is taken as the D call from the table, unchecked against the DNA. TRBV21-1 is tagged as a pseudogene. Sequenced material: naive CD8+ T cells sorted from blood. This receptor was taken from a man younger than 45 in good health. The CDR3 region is CASSKGRTTTYEQYF. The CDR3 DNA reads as TGTGCCAGCAGCAAAGGGCGAACTACCACCTACGAGCAGTACTTC.